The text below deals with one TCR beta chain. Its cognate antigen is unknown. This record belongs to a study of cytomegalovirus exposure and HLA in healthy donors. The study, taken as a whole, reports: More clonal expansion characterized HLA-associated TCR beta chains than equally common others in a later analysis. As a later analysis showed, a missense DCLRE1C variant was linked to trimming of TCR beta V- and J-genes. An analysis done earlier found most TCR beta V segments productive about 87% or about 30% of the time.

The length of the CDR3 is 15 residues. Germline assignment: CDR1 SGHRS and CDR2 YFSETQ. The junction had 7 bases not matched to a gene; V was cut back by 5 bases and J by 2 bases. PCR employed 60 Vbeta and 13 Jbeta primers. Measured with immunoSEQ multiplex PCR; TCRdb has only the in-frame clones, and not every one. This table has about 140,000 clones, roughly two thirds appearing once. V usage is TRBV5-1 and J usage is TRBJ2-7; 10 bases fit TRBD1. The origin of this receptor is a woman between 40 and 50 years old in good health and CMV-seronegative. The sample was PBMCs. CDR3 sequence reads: CASRITGQGPYEQYF. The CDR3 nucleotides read TGCGCCAGCAGAATTACGGGACAGGGGCCCTACGAGCAGTACTTC.